This record concerns one T cell receptor (beta chain) sequence. The antigen is undetermined. Per the original data handling: A productive frequency of 2.59 x 10-5 was the lowest detectable. Generated by immunoSEQ multiplex PCR, the TCRdb table keeps only in-frame clones and is missing some. V and J calls plus clone size are reproduced from that table; the DNA served to infer D and trimming. Of fewer than 35,000 clones listed, around three quarters are singletons. Trimming cost V 0 bases and J 5 bases, with 14 bases left between them. The V gene's germline CDR1 is LGHNA and CDR2 YSLEER. The CDR3 consists of 16 residues. These data are taken from a study of STAT5B mutations in CD4+ large granular lymphocyte leukemia. Broader study findings: Higher CD4+ than CD8+ T-LGLL clonality might reflect small sample size. CD4-sorted patient repertoires seemed more clonal than healthy CD4+ repertoires.

The TCR originated in a human donor in good health. The genes are TRBV4-3 and TRBJ1-5; a possible D gene is TRBD1 (6 bases). The sequencing input was CD4+ T cells from blood buffy coats. CDR3 sequence reads: CASSQDWRTVHQPQHF. In DNA form, the CDR3 reads TGCGCCAGCAGCCAAGATTGGAGGACAGTCCATCAGCCCCAGCATTTT.